The clone carrying this T cell receptor (beta chain) was recorded a few times. What it recognizes is unknown. Trimming removed 5 bases at V and 1 base at J, with 12 bases between. This CDR3 is built from 15 residues. This record belongs to a study of blood T cells in healthy people across ages. Study-wide findings and caveats: Calculation of diversity from one million T cells yielded estimates considered to be underestimates.

A second PCR, run for about 6 to 11 cycles, used a sample-barcoded 5' primer plus a J-beta primer mix. Per-sample output comprised a minimum of 2.5 million paired-end reads containing CDR3. One entry per CDR3 protein, called by TCRdb with MiXCR from the 5' RACE reads. The sample holds some 370,000 distinct CDR3 sequences; 50% to 60% are singletons and the top ten take 45% to 55%. V is TRBV12-3 or TRBV12-4 and J is TRBJ2-4; no reliable D call. The source is a man in his sixties in good health. Material for sequencing was blood. The CDR3, as DNA: TGTGCCAGCAGTGGCCACCGGGCCGCCAAAAACATTCAGTACTTC. It is translated as CASSGHRAAKNIQYF.